This T cell receptor (beta chain) was sequenced in a study of blood T cell repertoires in COVID-19. Background on the study: Acute and convalescent COVID-19 samples came from the United States, Italy and Spain. Sources were T cells, B-cell-depleted T cells, or PBMCs; the material itself was cDNA or gDNA.

The CDR3 spans 14 residues. Germline loops: CDR1 MDHEN, CDR2 SYDVKM. V shed 2 bases and J shed 5 bases, with 12 bases lying between them. Original processing notes: The assay estimated nucleated cells by amplifying reference gene primers. Sequenced by immunoSEQ multiplex PCR; TCRdb stores in-frame clones only, minus some. From that table come the V and J calls and clone size; the DNA was used to work out D and trimming. The sample has roughly 80,000 clones; over 75% are singletons. The sample consisted of peripheral blood. The V call is TRBV28, the J call TRBJ2-5; D may be TRBD2 (5 bases). This TCR came from a man between 45 and 60 years old with active COVID-19. CDR3 DNA sequence: TGTGCCAGCAGTTTAGCGGGCCCCGGGGAGACCCAGTACTTC. This codes for CASSLAGPGETQYF.